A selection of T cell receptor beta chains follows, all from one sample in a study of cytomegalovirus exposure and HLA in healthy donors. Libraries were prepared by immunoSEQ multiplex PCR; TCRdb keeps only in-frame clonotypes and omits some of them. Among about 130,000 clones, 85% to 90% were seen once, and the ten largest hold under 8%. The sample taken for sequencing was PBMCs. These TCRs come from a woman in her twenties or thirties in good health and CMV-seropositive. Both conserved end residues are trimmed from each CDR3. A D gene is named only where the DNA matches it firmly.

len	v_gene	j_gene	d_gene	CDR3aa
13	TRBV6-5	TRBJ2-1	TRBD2	ASSTRGGSYNEQF
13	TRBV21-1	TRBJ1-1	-	ASSKALCGETEAF
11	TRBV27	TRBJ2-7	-	ASSLSLLYEQY
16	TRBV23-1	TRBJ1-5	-	ASSQSGTHPGNNQPQH
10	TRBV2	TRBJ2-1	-	ASSFRDNEQF
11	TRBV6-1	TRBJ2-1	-	ASSDALYNEQF
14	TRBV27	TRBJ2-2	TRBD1	ASSPPGTGGTGELF
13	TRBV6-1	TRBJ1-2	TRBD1	ASYSPGQGLYGYT
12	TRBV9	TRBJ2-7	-	ASSVVAEGYEQY
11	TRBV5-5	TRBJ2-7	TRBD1	ASSWDSIYEQY
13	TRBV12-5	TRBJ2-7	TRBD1	ASGTPGGNRDEQY
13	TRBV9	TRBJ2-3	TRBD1	ASSATGILTDTQY
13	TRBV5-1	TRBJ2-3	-	ASSLGGREVDTQY
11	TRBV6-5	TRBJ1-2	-	ASSDRRSYGYT
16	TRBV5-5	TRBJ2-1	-	ASSLVGWRQHSYNEQF
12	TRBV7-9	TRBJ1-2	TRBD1	ASSMPTGNYGYT
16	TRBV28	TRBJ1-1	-	ASSLEFGTPTPRGEAF
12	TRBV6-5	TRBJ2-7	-	ASSRDSLPYEQY
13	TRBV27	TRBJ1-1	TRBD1	ASSLGQGLVTEAF
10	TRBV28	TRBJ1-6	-	KSGGGNSPLH
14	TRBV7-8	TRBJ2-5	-	ASSLSQGGGRETQY
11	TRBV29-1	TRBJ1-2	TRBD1	SVIVGTGYGYT
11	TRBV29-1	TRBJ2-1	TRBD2	SVSGLAYNEQF
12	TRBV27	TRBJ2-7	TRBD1	ASSFRGQLYEQY
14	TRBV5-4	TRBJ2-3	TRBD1	ASSLQGAAGTDTQY
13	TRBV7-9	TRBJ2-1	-	ASSLRGGLYNEQF
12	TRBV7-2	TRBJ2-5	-	ASSLASRAQTQY
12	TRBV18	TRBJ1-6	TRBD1	ASSNRGYNSPLH